The rows below give T cell receptor beta chains drawn from one sample of a study of long-term antiretroviral therapy in people with HIV. This table comes from immunoSEQ multiplex PCR, and its TCRdb copy is limited to in-frame clones, with some not included. The sample holds tens of thousands of clones, about four fifths seen once. Here the sequenced sample was unsorted PBMCs, taken 1 year after starting antiretroviral therapy. The origin of the receptors is a man aged 18 to 29 with HIV. Both conserved end residues are trimmed from each CDR3.

j_gene | v_gene | CDR3aa
TRBJ1-1 | TRBV5-1 | ASSLAAGNTEAF
TRBJ2-1 | TRBV7-6 | ASSLSGSFDEQF
TRBJ2-2 | TRBV25-1 | ASSELSGGELF
TRBJ2-7 | TRBV7-2 | ASSLKTSGTSYEQY
TRBJ1-2 | TRBV6-5 | ASSSTGQGRRYGYT
TRBJ2-1 | TRBV6-5 | ASSSPGQGRDEQF
TRBJ2-7 | TRBV11-2 | ASSLQSYEQY
TRBJ2-5 | TRBV27 | ASRDTGMSQETQY
TRBJ2-1 | TRBV27 | ASSSDLTDEQF
TRBJ2-1 | TRBV18 | ASSLSGPNNEQF
TRBJ1-2 | TRBV27 | ASSRGPGGYT
TRBJ1-1 | TRBV5-6 | ASSLGQVEAF
TRBJ2-7 | TRBV18 | ASSTVKGYEQY
TRBJ2-7 | TRBV10-3 | AILAGTYEQY
TRBJ2-2 | TRBV12-5 | ASGGGTVNTGELF
TRBJ2-1 | TRBV11-1 | ASSHGTSLSYNEQF
TRBJ1-2 | TRBV18 | ASSPADTGVGSYGYT